A selection of T cell receptor beta chains follows, all from one sample in a study of OX40 agonist ivuxolimab in advanced cancers. This table comes from immunoSEQ multiplex PCR, and its TCRdb copy is limited to in-frame clones, with some not included. The data show nearly 90,000 clones, with around nine tenths seen just once and roughly 1.5% held by the top ten. The sequenced sample was CD4+ or CD8+ T cells sorted from blood, obtained in a trial of the OX40 agonist ivuxolimab. The origin of the receptors is an adult with an advanced solid tumor such as melanoma, head and neck, liver or kidney cancer. The CDR3 runs from the conserved cysteine through the conserved F or W. Fields, in order: D gene, clone size, J gene, V gene, CDR3 protein, CDR3 DNA. The D gene is left open where the match is weak. Some rows have no size entry. The others give once, few or many, or a class for an expanded clone.

. | . | TRBJ2-1 | TRBV7-3 | CASGSRGANEQFF | TGTGCCAGCGGATCACGGGGGGCCAATGAGCAGTTCTTC
TRBD1 | few | TRBJ2-5 | TRBV10-3 | CAISTPDRGRQTQYF | TGTGCCATCAGTACGCCGGACAGGGGACGGCAGACCCAGTACTTC
. | . | TRBJ1-1 | TRBV6-5 | CASTRPGNTEAFF | TGTGCCAGCACCCGCCCGGGGAACACTGAAGCTTTCTTT
TRBD1 | . | TRBJ2-3 | TRBV6-1 | CASSDRPGQFTDTQYF | TGTGCCAGCAGTGACCGCCCGGGACAGTTCACAGATACGCAGTATTTT
TRBD1 | . | TRBJ1-4 | TRBV19 | CASRTDRGGEKLFF | TGTGCCAGTAGGACGGACAGGGGAGGGGAAAAACTGTTTTTT
TRBD1 | . | TRBJ2-7 | TRBV9 | CASSVAGQATSYEQYF | TGTGCCAGCAGCGTAGCGGGACAGGCGACTTCCTACGAGCAGTACTTC
TRBD1 | . | TRBJ1-2 | TRBV19 | CATAAGGRNYGYTF | TGTGCCACCGCGGCAGGGGGAAGGAACTATGGCTACACCTTC
. | . | TRBJ1-2 | TRBV7-2 | CASSSSTGLSYGYTF | TGTGCCAGCAGCTCCTCGACCGGTCTAAGCTATGGCTACACCTTC
. | once | TRBJ2-7 | TRBV7-9 | CASSLAWQDLGEQYF | TGTGCCAGCAGCTTAGCATGGCAGGACCTCGGCGAGCAGTACTTC
. | . | TRBJ2-7 | TRBV18 | CASSLGTSYEQYF | TGTGCCAGCTCACTGGGGACTTCCTACGAGCAGTACTTC
TRBD1 | . | TRBJ2-3 | TRBV9 | CASSTTLTGVGDTQYF | TGTGCCAGCAGCACTACCTTAACAGGGGTCGGAGATACGCAGTATTTT
. | . | TRBJ1-1 | TRBV30 | CAWSLRTDEAFF | TGTGCCTGGAGTCTTAGGACAGATGAAGCTTTCTTT
. | . | TRBJ1-3 | TRBV6-1 | CASSEQPGGNTIYF | TGTGCCAGCAGTGAACAACCAGGCGGAAACACCATATATTTT